This entry describes one TCR beta chain. The source of the sample is a study of patients and donors after allogeneic stem cell transplantation. Trimming cost V 2 bases and J 0 bases, with 7 bases left between them. The length of the CDR3 is 14 residues. Germline V gene sequence: CDR1 KGHSH, CDR2 LQKENI. In TCRdb, the RT-PCR reads were re-called with MiXCR into one record per CDR3 protein. This table holds about 88,000 distinct CDR3 sequences, about 48% found once. The receptor was isolated from a human donor who was either an allogeneic HSCT recipient or a stem cell or donor lymphocyte infusion donor (not recorded which). It is not recorded whose cells these are; they may come from a transplant donor. The sequencing input was blood, either unsorted or a sorted T cell fraction (not recorded which). This rearrangement joins TRBV18 to TRBJ1-1, with a weak D call TRBD1 (6 bases). CDR3 amino acids: CASSPGTLNTEAFF. As DNA, the CDR3 is TGTGCCAGCTCACCAGGGACATTGAACACTGAAGCTTTCTTT.